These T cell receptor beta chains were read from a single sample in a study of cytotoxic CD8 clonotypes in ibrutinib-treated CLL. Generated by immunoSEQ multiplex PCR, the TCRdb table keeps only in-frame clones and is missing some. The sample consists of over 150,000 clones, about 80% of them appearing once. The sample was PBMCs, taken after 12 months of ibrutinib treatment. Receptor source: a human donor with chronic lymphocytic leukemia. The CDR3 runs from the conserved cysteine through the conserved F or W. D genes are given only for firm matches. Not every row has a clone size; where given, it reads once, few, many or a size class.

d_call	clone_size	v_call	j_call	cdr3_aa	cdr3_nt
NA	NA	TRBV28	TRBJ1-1	CASSLQTTEAFF	TGTGCCAGCAGTTTACAGACCACTGAAGCTTTCTTT
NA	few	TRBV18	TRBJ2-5	CASSPPTGLETQYF	TGTGCCAGCTCACCACCGACAGGCCTAGAGACCCAGTACTTC
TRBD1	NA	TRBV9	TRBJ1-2	CASSVKTGVGGYTF	TGTGCCAGCAGCGTGAAGACAGGGGTTGGCGGCTACACCTTC
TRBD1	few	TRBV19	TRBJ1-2	CASSIPGQDGYTF	TGTGCCAGTAGTATACCGGGACAGGACGGCTACACCTTC
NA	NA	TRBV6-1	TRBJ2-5	CASSEVFGIQETQYF	TGTGCCAGCAGTGAAGTTTTCGGGATCCAAGAGACCCAGTACTTC
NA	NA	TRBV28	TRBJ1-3	CASSGPGEPGNTIYF	TGTGCCAGCAGTGGGCCAGGGGAGCCTGGAAACACCATATATTTT
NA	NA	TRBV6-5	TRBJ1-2	CASSNRDTYGYTF	TGTGCCAGCAGTAACCGGGACACCTATGGCTACACCTTC
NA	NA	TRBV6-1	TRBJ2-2	CASSDRGPTNTGELFF	TGTGCCAGCAGTGACAGGGGTCCCACGAACACCGGGGAGCTGTTTTTT
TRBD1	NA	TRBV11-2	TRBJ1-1	CASRGQGWAEAFF	TGTGCCAGCAGGGGACAGGGATGGGCTGAAGCTTTCTTT
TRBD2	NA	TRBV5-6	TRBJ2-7	CASSGKREGLDEQYF	TGTGCCAGCAGCGGCAAGCGGGAGGGCCTAGACGAGCAGTACTTC
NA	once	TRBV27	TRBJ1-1	CASSGRRPQLNTEAFF	TGTGCCAGCAGCGGACGACGGCCCCAACTGAACACTGAAGCTTTCTTT
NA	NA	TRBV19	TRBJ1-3	CASSIRASGNTIYF	TGTGCCAGTAGTATCCGGGCCTCTGGAAACACCATATATTTT
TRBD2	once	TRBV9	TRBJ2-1	CASSVGRGGYNEQFF	TGTGCCAGCAGCGTTGGGCGGGGGGGCTACAATGAGCAGTTCTTC
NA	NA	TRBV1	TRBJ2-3	CTSSQDRSGGATDTQYF	TGCACCAGCAGCCAAGATAGGAGCGGGGGGGCGACAGATACGCAGTATTTT
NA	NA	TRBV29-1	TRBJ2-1	CSVLRGTVYNEQFF	TGCAGCGTCCTTAGGGGGACGGTCTACAATGAGCAGTTCTTC
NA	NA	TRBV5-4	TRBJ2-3	CASSRLEGRTDTQYF	TGTGCCAGCAGCCGGCTGGAAGGGCGCACAGATACGCAGTATTTT
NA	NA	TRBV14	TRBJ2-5	CASSQDRQGGTQYF	TGTGCCAGCAGCCAAGATCGCCAGGGTGGGACCCAGTACTTC
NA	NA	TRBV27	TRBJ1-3	CATSPRGGNTIYF	TGTGCCACCTCTCCACGGGGCGGAAACACCATATATTTT
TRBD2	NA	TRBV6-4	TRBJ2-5	CASSERTSGRGETQYF	TGTGCCAGCAGTGAAAGGACTAGCGGGAGGGGAGAGACCCAGTACTTC
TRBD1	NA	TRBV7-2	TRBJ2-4	CASSARQGGLNIQYF	TGTGCCAGCAGCGCACGACAGGGGGGACTAAACATTCAGTACTTC
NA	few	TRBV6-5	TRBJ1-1	CASSFGSGAFF	TGTGCCAGCAGTTTCGGGAGTGGAGCTTTCTTT
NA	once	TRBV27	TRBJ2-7	CASSLPSVYEQYF	TGTGCCAGCAGCCTCCCCTCCGTCTACGAGCAGTACTTC